What follows are 27 T cell receptor beta chains derived from one specimen sequenced in a study of post-analysis software for immune sequencing data. What these receptors recognize is not known. General study findings and limits: Higher frequency in patients than in controls was seen for about five TRBV segments, with TRBV5-6, TRBV5-1 and TRBV20-1 among them.

Every TCR beta cDNA library bore unique molecular identifiers. MiXCR, applied by TCRdb to the PCR reads, yields one record per CDR3 protein. Among 180,000 or so distinct CDR3 sequences, approximately 29% were seen once, and the ten largest hold roughly 3.5%. Sequences were obtained from blood. All receptors come from a girl aged 2 to 17 with multiple sclerosis.

The chain joins TRBV30 to TRBJ1-3; D ambiguous. The germline CDR1 and CDR2 sequences are GTSNPN and SVGIG (reference sequence). The V and J ends lost 6 bases and 0 bases respectively, with 9 bases between them. The CDR3 loop spans 13 amino acids. CDR3 residues: CACLPNSGNTIYF. CDR3 DNA: TGTGCCTGCTTACCGAACTCTGGAAACACCATATATTTT.

The chain uses TRBV3-1 and TRBJ1-4; possibly TRBD1 for D (5 bases). V lost 10 bases, J lost 0 bases, and 15 bases lay in between. The germline V gene encodes CDR1 LGHDT and CDR2 YNNKEL (reference sequence). The CDR3 loop spans 15 amino acids. The DNA for the CDR3 is TGTGCCAACCACTACCGGGGCCCAACTAATGAAAAACTGTTTTTT. It yields the protein CANHYRGPTNEKLFF.

This clonotype was counted a few times. One end of the junction does not line up with germline, which may come from a read error. This chain connects TRBV12-3 or TRBV12-4 to TRBJ1-2; D is perhaps TRBD1 (5 bases). This CDR3 is built from 16 residues. The CDR3 here is CAGSSQGFGSLYGYTF. The CDR3 DNA reads TGTGCCGGCAGTTCCCAGGGCTTTGGAAGTCTCTATGGCTACACCTTC.

In its sample, this clonotype was seen a few times. A much larger clonotype is one base distant, so this may be a read error. The rearrangement links TRBV28 to TRBJ2-5; 8 bases map to TRBD2. This CDR3 spans 14 amino acids. The germline V gene encodes CDR1 MDHEN and CDR2 SYDVKM. V lost 2 bases and J lost 11; bases outside the gene matches: 10. The CDR3 spells CASSLTAGLVGQYF. The CDR3 nucleotides are TGTGCCAGCAGTTTAACGGCGGGACTAGTGGGACAGTACTTC.

As for this clonotype: This sequence may be a read error, since a much larger clone differs from it by one base. The chain couples TRBV7-2 to TRBJ2-5; 7 bases are a match to TRBD2. Gene TRBJ2-7 matches the end of the DNA better, so the J call may be wrong. Germline V gene lookup returns CDR1 SGHTA and CDR2 FQGNSA. CDR3 length equals 16 residues. DNA for the CDR3: TGTGCCAGCAGGACTACTGGCGGGAGATTCCTTGACGAGCAGTACTTC. This translates into CASRTTGGRFLDEQYF.

The J gene is TRBJ2-7, the V gene TRBV4-2, with unresolved D. The CDR3 sequence is 14 residues long. CDR1 and CDR2 (germline): LGHNA, YNFKEQ. Between the trimmed V and J ends, which lost 2 bases and 1 base, there was a span of 9 bases. DNA of the CDR3: TGTGCCAGCAGCCAATTCGGCGGTTCCTACGAGCAGTACTTC. It translates to CASSQFGGSYEQYF.

This clonotype was counted ten times or more. The chain joins TRBV4-2 to TRBJ2-3, with D perhaps TRBD1 (6 bases). The V and J ends lost 1 base and 4 bases respectively, with 12 bases between them. The germline V gene encodes CDR1 LGHNA and CDR2 YNFKEQ. CDR3 length: 15 amino acids. The chain's CDR3 is CASSQGRGSADTQYF. The CDR3 nucleotides read TGTGCCAGCAGCCAAGGCAGGGGATCGGCAGATACGCAGTATTTT.

The chain carries TRBV7-9 and TRBJ1-1; 7 bases line up with TRBD1. Germline-derived CDR1 and CDR2 are SEHNR and FQNEAQ (reference sequence). J lost 2 bases, V lost 5 bases, and 14 bases had no gene match. This CDR3 contains 17 residues. CDR3 sequence: CASSAGDSNYFNTEAFF. Here the CDR3 DNA reads TGTGCCAGCAGCGCCGGGGACAGCAACTACTTTAACACTGAAGCTTTCTTT.

This sequence joins TRBV2 and TRBJ2-2, with 13 bases matching TRBD2. V was pared by 6 bases and J by 0 bases, with 4 bases of the junction left unmatched. The CDR3 length is 17 residues. CDR1 SNHLY and CDR2 FYNNEI come from the germline V gene. The CDR3 coding sequence is TGTGCCAGCAGGGGACTAGCGGGGACCCCGAACACCGGGGAGCTGTTTTTT. Translated: CASRGLAGTPNTGELFF.

The chain employs TRBV20-1 and TRBJ2-3, with D perhaps TRBD2 (6 bases). V was shortened by 6 bases and J by 2 bases, with 21 bases between the two germline ends. This CDR3 is 16 amino acids long. Germline V gene lookup returns CDR1 DFQATT and CDR2 SNEGSKA (reference sequence). The CDR3 DNA sequence: TGCAGTGCCTTGGAAGGGACTCCAGATATCACAGATACGCAGTATTTT. Translating it yields CSALEGTPDITDTQYF.

This clonotype came up a few times. Mismatch with germline at one junction end may stem from a read error. The chain carries TRBV20-1 and TRBJ2-1; TRBD1 is a possible D gene (6 bases). The CDR3 is made up of 12 amino acids. The germline CDR1 and CDR2 sequences are DFQATT and SNEGSKA (reference sequence). This CDR3 is CSLTRGYNGQFF. CDR3 nucleotides: TGCAGCCTTACCAGGGGCTACAATGGGCAGTTCTTC.

In its sample, this clonotype was seen many times. The rearrangement joins TRBV15 to TRBJ2-1; 9 nucleotides align to TRBD2. J gave up 5 bases and V 3 bases, and 14 bases lay outside the gene matches. CDR1 and CDR2 from the germline V gene are LNHNV and YYDKDF (reference sequence). This CDR3 is built from 18 residues. CDR3 loop: CATSRDSGLAGVDNEQFF. CDR3 nucleotide sequence: TGTGCCACCAGCAGGGATTCTGGGTTAGCGGGAGTAGACAATGAGCAGTTCTTC. Complete variable domain (other parts from reference TRBV15 and TRBJ2-1): DAMVIQNPRYQVTQFGKPVTLSCSQTLNHNVMYWYQQKSSQAPKLLFHYYDKDFNNEADTPDNFQSRRPNTSFCFLDIRSPGLGDTAMYLCATSRDSGLAGVDNEQFFGPGTRLTVL.

There are a few counts of this clonotype. The junction departs from germline at one end; a sequencing error may be responsible. The CDR3 spells CASSANRGLGNAEAFF. CDR3 nucleotide sequence: TGTGCCAGCAGCGCCAACAGGGGGCTGGGGAACGCTGAAGCTTTCTTT. The rearrangement links TRBV9 to TRBJ1-1; TRBD1 aligns across 9 bases. The CDR3 contains 16 residues. Germline V CDR1 and CDR2: SGDLS, YYNGEE.

This clonotype was detected only a few times. This sequence joins TRBV27 and TRBJ1-6, with 7 bases fitting TRBD1. The CDR3 sequence is 16 residues long. V was pared by 5 bases and J by 10 bases, with 14 bases of the junction left unmatched. Germline CDR1 is MNHEY and CDR2 is SMNVEV (reference sequence). The DNA of the CDR3 is TGTGCCAGCAGTCAAGACCCTGGGACAGCGGGCTCACCCCTCCACTTT. Protein: CASSQDPGTAGSPLHF.

This chain uses TRBV4-1 with TRBJ2-5; 7 bases agree with TRBD2. CDR3 length equals 12 residues. Germline V gene lookup returns CDR1 MGHRA and CDR2 YSYEKL. J gave up 14 bases and V 1 base, and 7 bases lay outside the gene matches. The CDR3 here is CASSQGPLAVYF. The CDR3 region has the DNA TGCGCCAGCAGCCAAGGGCCGCTAGCGGTTTACTTC.

V gene TRBV12-3 or TRBV12-4 combines with J gene TRBJ2-2; D remains unclear. Trimming removed 3 bases at V and 1 base at J, with 9 bases between. The CDR3 sequence is 15 residues long. The CDR3 region has the DNA TGTGCCAGCAGTTTCAGTCCAGGGAACACCGGGGAGCTGTTTTTT. As protein: CASSFSPGNTGELFF.

Of note for this clonotype: This sequence may be a read error, since a much larger clone differs from it by one base. The rearrangement links TRBV7-2 to TRBJ2-1; D is unclear. V was cut by 5 bases and J by 8 bases, with 16 bases left in between. Germline V gene sequence: CDR1 SGHTA, CDR2 FQGNSA. The CDR3 loop spans 14 amino acids. Written as DNA, the CDR3 is TGTGCCAGCAGCATAGATGGGCCCGTGGATGAGCAGTTCTTC. It encodes CASSIDGPVDEQFF. The complete variable domain, with remaining parts taken from reference TRBV7-2 and TRBJ2-1, reads GAGVSQSPSNKVTEKGKDVELRCDPISGHTALYWYRQSLGQGLEFLIYFQGNSAPDKSGLPSDRFSAERTGGSVSTLTIQRTQQEDSAVYLCASSIDGPVDEQFFGPGTRLTVL.

The rearrangement joins TRBV11-1 to TRBJ2-1; unclear D gene. With 2 bases removed from V and 6 bases from J, the gap between germline ends came to 14 bases. The length of the CDR3 is 15 residues. Looked up from germline, CDR1 is SGHAT and CDR2 is FQDESV (reference sequence). CDR3 region: CASSLNLGSGNEQFF. The CDR3 bases are TGTGCCAGCAGCTTAAATCTGGGGTCGGGCAATGAGCAGTTCTTC.

There are many counts of this clonotype. CDR3 sequence (DNA): TGTGCCAGCAGCTTAGGGCTAGCGGGGGCGAGCATTCAGTACTTC. This codes for CASSLGLAGASIQYF. The chain couples TRBV7-9 to TRBJ2-4; 10 nucleotides align to TRBD2. Per the germline V gene, CDR1 is SEHNR and CDR2 is FQNEAQ (reference sequence). With V trimmed by 1 base and J by 9 bases, 6 bases remained unmatched. The CDR3 length is 15 residues.

This clonotype was detected ten times or more. The chain combines TRBV12-3 or TRBV12-4 with TRBJ1-5; 9 nucleotides match TRBD1. This CDR3 is built from 14 residues. V lost 7 bases to trimming and J lost 3 bases; unmatched junction nucleotides: 4. The CDR3, as DNA: TGTGCCAGCATCCAACAGGGGGCCAATCAGCCCCAGCATTTT. Translated, it gives CASIQQGANQPQHF.

This clonotype appeared a few times. The chain recombines TRBV20-1 with TRBJ1-4; no clear D gene. Germline CDR1 is DFQATT and CDR2 is SNEGSKA (reference sequence). V gave up 3 bases and J gave up 7 bases, with 9 bases separating them. The CDR3 sequence is 12 residues long. The CDR3 reads CSASAGREKLFF. In DNA form, the CDR3 reads TGCAGTGCTAGCGCAGGACGTGAAAAACTGTTTTTT.

This clonotype has only one observation. One end of the junction is discordant with germline, which a read error may explain. The chain carries TRBV25-1 and TRBJ2-2; D is perhaps TRBD2 (5 bases). CDR1 is MGHDK and CDR2 is SYGVNS in the germline V gene. The CDR3 totals 15 residues. The CDR3 nucleotides read TGTGCCAGCGGTGAATCCGGGAAGGACACCGGGGAGCTGTTTTTT. Its translation: CASGESGKDTGELFF.

This clonotype was observed a few times. The genes are TRBV15 and TRBJ2-5; TRBD2 aligns across 10 bases. Germline V gene lookup returns CDR1 LNHNV and CDR2 YYDKDF (reference sequence). This CDR3 spans 16 amino acids. The V and J ends lost 5 bases and 5 bases, in that order; junction bases with no gene match: 11. The CDR3 reads CATSSRASGSLETQYF. DNA of the CDR3: TGTGCCACCAGCTCTAGGGCTAGCGGGAGTTTGGAGACCCAGTACTTC.

The chain uses TRBV3-1 and TRBJ2-5; no firm D call. The J call may be in error: the DNA end matches TRBJ2-1 better. Germline V gene lookup returns CDR1 LGHDT and CDR2 YNNKEL (reference sequence). This CDR3 has 14 residues. In DNA form, the CDR3 reads TGTGCCAGCAGCCAGGAACACCTCCAAGAGACCCAGTTCTTC. This translates into CASSQEHLQETQFF.

Turning to this clonotype: Just one base apart from a much larger clone, this may be a read error. The genes are TRBV28 and TRBJ2-4; a possible D gene is TRBD1 (6 bases). The germline V gene encodes CDR1 MDHEN and CDR2 SYDVKM. CDR3 length equals 16 residues. V shed 7 bases and J shed 2 bases, with 18 bases lying between them. In DNA, the CDR3 is TGTGCCAGCACATACAGACAGGCCCTAACCAAAAACATTCAGTACTTC. Amino acid sequence: CASTYRQALTKNIQYF. Combining the CDR3 with reference TRBV28 and TRBJ2-4 gives the whole variable domain DVKVTQSSRYLVKRTGEKVFLECVQDMDHENMFWYRQDPGLGLRLIYFSYDVKMKEKGDIPEGYSVSREKKERFSLILESASTNQTSMYLCASTYRQALTKNIQYFGAGTRLSVL.

The chain recombines TRBV6-2 or TRBV6-3 with TRBJ2-3; 9 bases align to TRBD2. CDR3 size: 15 residues. Germline V lookup: CDR1 MNHEY, CDR2 SVGEGT. V trimming: 11 bases; J trimming: 4 bases; junction bases outside the gene matches: 13. The CDR3 loop is CACTLAGGRSDTQYF. In DNA form, the CDR3 reads TGTGCCTGCACCCTTGCGGGGGGGCGCTCAGATACGCAGTATTTT.

The genes are TRBV7-3 and TRBJ2-7, with D possibly being TRBD2 (6 bases). CDR1 and CDR2 from the germline V gene are SGHTA and FQGTGA. The CDR3 runs 15 residues. V dropped 2 bases and J dropped 0 bases, with 11 bases sitting between them. CDR3 in amino acids: CASSLLASVSYEQYF. The CDR3, as DNA: TGTGCCAGCAGCTTATTGGCTAGCGTCTCCTACGAGCAGTACTTC.